The present T cell receptor beta chain was sequenced within a study of T-cell memory formation after mild COVID-19. Whole-study findings and limits: Clones shrinking between day 15 and 85 showed a balanced CD4/CD8 split, and those that grew later tilted toward CD4+.

The authors produced TCR alpha and TCR beta cDNA libraries with sample barcodes and UMIs by 5'RACE using constant-segment primers. TCRdb re-derived calls from the 5' RACE reads in MiXCR, one entry per CDR3 protein. The table lists roughly 550,000 distinct CDR3 sequences, 20% of them singletons. This clonotype came up a few times. Its antigen is still unknown. This CDR3 region has 15 residues. CDR1 LNHDA and CDR2 SQIVND come from the germline V gene (reference sequence). V was trimmed by 3 bases and J by 3 bases, leaving 12 bases between them. The chain links TRBV19 to TRBJ2-1; no reliable D call. The sequenced sample consisted of PBMCs or a T cell subset sorted from them (not recorded which). This clonotype was sampled from an adult woman who had mild COVID-19 (a few samples of this study predate the infection). Cell type and time point are not known. CDR3 nucleotides: TGTGCCAGTAGTATTTCTCCCCTCGACTACAATGAGCAGTTCTTC. The encoded protein is CASSISPLDYNEQFF.